The 25 T cell receptor beta chains reported below all come from one sample, sequenced in a study of read filtering for tumor transcriptome and immune sequencing. Molecular barcoded adaptors covering alpha/delta and beta/gamma chains were used on roughly 400 ng RNA. TCRdb processed the reads anew with MiXCR; each CDR3 protein has one entry. The repertoire holds 30,000 to 45,000 distinct CDR3 sequences, with 14% as singletons. The sequenced sample consisted of a population of CD138-negative cells sorted from bone marrow. The receptors shown here come from a donor aged 40 or older with multiple myeloma.

In its sample, this clonotype was seen many times. The chain uses TRBV11-3 and TRBJ2-1, with D possibly being TRBD1 or TRBD2 (5 bases each). The V gene lost 5 bases and the J gene lost 7 bases, with 15 bases spanning the gap. In germline, CDR1 is SGHNT, CDR2 YENEEA. This CDR3 region has 14 residues. The CDR3 here is CASSHKVGGNEQFF. DNA for the CDR3: TGTGCCAGCAGCCATAAGGTTGGGGGTAATGAGCAGTTCTTC.

The sample holds many counts of this clonotype. The V call is TRBV7-9, the J call TRBJ1-3; TRBD1 is a possible D gene (5 bases). Looked up from germline, CDR1 is SEHNR and CDR2 is FQNEAQ (reference sequence). With 5 bases removed from V and 2 bases from J, the gap between germline ends came to 19 bases. This CDR3 is 17 amino acids long. This chain's CDR3 is CASSNPGPASPGNTIYF. CDR3 bases: TGTGCCAGCAGCAATCCGGGGCCCGCAAGCCCTGGAAACACCATATATTTT.

This clonotype is deemed medium-sized (0.01 to 0.1%). The chain uses TRBV19 and TRBJ2-1; the match to TRBD2 covers 12 bases. V was pared by 2 bases and J by 9 bases, with 8 bases of the junction left unmatched. Germline values: CDR1 LNHDA, CDR2 SQIVND (reference sequence). The CDR3 is 16 amino acids. The CDR3: CASSIRPSGRAFEQFF. CDR3 in DNA: TGTGCCAGTAGTATACGGCCTAGCGGGAGGGCCTTTGAGCAGTTCTTC.

The rearrangement joins TRBV5-1 to TRBJ2-3; unclear D gene. The V end lost 0 bases, the J end lost 0 bases, and 11 bases lay between the germline ends. The CDR3 contains 16 residues. Germline values: CDR1 SGHRS, CDR2 YFSETQ. CDR3 in DNA: TGCGCCAGCAGCTTGGGGGTCTCACAGAGCACAGATACGCAGTATTTT. It codes for CASSLGVSQSTDTQYF.

The genes are TRBV7-9 and TRBJ2-1; 13 bases are a match to TRBD2. The CDR3 loop spans 19 amino acids. The germline gives CDR1 SEHNR, CDR2 FQNEAQ (reference sequence). The V and J ends lost 4 bases and 9 bases, in that order; junction bases with no gene match: 18. DNA for the CDR3: TGTGCCAGCAGCTCCCGGACAGGACTAGCGGGAGCAATGGTGGGTGAGCAGTTCTTC. This sequence encodes CASSSRTGLAGAMVGEQFF.

This clonotype was found a few times. This may be a read error, as it is one base from a much larger clone. V gene TRBV7-2 combines with J gene TRBJ1-2; D gene uncertain. The CDR3 runs to 16 residues. V was trimmed by 5 bases and J by 0 bases, leaving 16 bases between them. CDR1 is SGHTA and CDR2 is FQGNSA in the germline V gene. CDR3 bases: TGTGCCAGCAGCAGAGACCGGTCTTTATCTAACTATGGCTACACCTTC. This codes for CASSRDRSLSNYGYTF.

This clonotype occurred a few times. Without the conserved terminal phenylalanine or tryptophan, this CDR3 likely stems from a read error. CDR3 amino acids: CASSYDRGAAEAFL. The CDR3, as DNA: TGTGCCAGCAGTTACGACAGAGGGGCGGCTGAAGCTTTCCTT. This chain links TRBV6-6 with TRBJ1-1, with a possible D match to TRBD1 (5 bases). V lost 2 bases, J lost 6 bases, and 13 bases lay in between. CDR1 is MNHNY and CDR2 is SVGAGI in the germline V gene (reference sequence). The CDR3 length is 14 residues.

This clonotype was detected ten times or more. The rearrangement links TRBV20-1 to TRBJ2-1, with 7 bases that match TRBD2. CDR1 is DFQATT, CDR2 SNEGSKA, per germline (reference sequence). The CDR3 spans 15 residues. With V trimmed by 6 bases and J by 2 bases, 10 bases remained unmatched. CDR3 in amino acids: CSATLPSGAYNEQFF. The CDR3 region has the DNA TGCAGTGCAACATTGCCTAGCGGAGCCTACAATGAGCAGTTCTTC.

Remarks on this clonotype: A much larger clone is a single base away; this may be a read error. Here the CDR3 omits its conserved ending phenylalanine or tryptophan, so a read error is the likely source. This chain joins TRBV29-1 and TRBJ1-1, with D possibly being TRBD1 (6 bases). CDR3 length equals 13 residues. Per germline, CDR1 SQVTM and CDR2 ANQGSEA. CDR3 DNA: TGCAGCGTTGAGACAGGCTCGAGCACTAAAGCTTTCGTT. The encoded protein is CSVETGSSTKAFV.

In its sample, this clonotype ranks as medium-sized (0.01 to 0.1%). The gene calls are TRBV5-5 and TRBJ2-2, with 9 bases matching TRBD1. Germline assignment: CDR1 SGHKS and CDR2 YYEKEE (reference sequence). This CDR3 has 15 amino acids. V lost 3 bases and J lost 4; bases outside the gene matches: 4. The CDR3 nucleotides are TGTGCCAGCAGCTCCCGGACAGGGGTCACCGGGGAGCTGTTTTTT. Translating gives CASSSRTGVTGELFF.

This clonotype has ten or more counts. The rearrangement uses TRBV7-3 and TRBJ1-6; maybe TRBD1 (6 bases). The CDR3 is made up of 14 amino acids. Germline V gene sequence: CDR1 SGHTA, CDR2 FQGTGA. The V gene lost 3 bases and the J gene lost 9 bases, with 12 bases spanning the gap. CDR3 DNA: TGTGCCAGCAGCTTCGGACAGATAGGTTCACCCCTCCACTTT. Translating it yields CASSFGQIGSPLHF.

This clonotype showed up just a few times. V is TRBV28 and J is TRBJ1-1; possible D gene TRBD1, 5 bases. Trimming removed 6 bases at V and 4 bases at J, with 18 bases between. The CDR3 length is 15 residues. Germline CDR1 reads MDHEN; CDR2 reads SYDVKM. Here the CDR3 DNA reads TGTGCCAGCAGATCGACGGTGGGGGGACTCACTGAAGCTTTCTTT. Translation: CASRSTVGGLTEAFF. Based on the CDR3 plus reference TRBV28 and TRBJ1-1, the full variable domain is DVKVTQSSRYLVKRTGEKVFLECVQDMDHENMFWYRQDPGLGLRLIYFSYDVKMKEKGDIPEGYSVSREKKERFSLILESASTNQTSMYLCASRSTVGGLTEAFFGQGTRLTVV.

This clonotype was seen a few times. A much larger clone lies a single base off, so this may be a read error. The missing conserved phenylalanine or tryptophan at the end of this CDR3 makes a read error likely. V and J are TRBV10-3 and TRBJ1-6, with TRBD1 matching over 7 bases. The CDR3 contains 15 residues. The V segment lost 0 bases and the J segment 7 bases; nucleotides outside the gene matches: 3. Germline V gene lookup returns CDR1 ENHRY and CDR2 SYGVKD. The CDR3 DNA reads as TGTGCCATCAGTGAGTCAGAGGGGGCAAATTCACCCCTCCACTCT. This codes for CAISESEGANSPLHS.

This clonotype was seen many times. The rearrangement joins TRBV9 to TRBJ2-1, with TRBD2 identical over 16 bases. The CDR3 loop spans 17 amino acids. The trim removed 1 base at V and 9 bases at J, leaving 7 bases unmatched. Germline V lookup: CDR1 SGDLS, CDR2 YYNGEE. CDR3 region: CASSVSGTSGGAGEQFF. The CDR3 DNA follows: TGTGCCAGCAGCGTAAGCGGGACTAGCGGGGGGGCTGGTGAGCAGTTCTTC.

This clonotype has ten or more counts. The V gene is TRBV3-1, the J gene TRBJ2-2; D call uncertain. Trimming stripped 6 bases from V and 5 bases from J, with 7 bases between. Germline CDR1 is LGHDT and CDR2 is YNNKEL (reference sequence). CDR3 length: 12 residues. The CDR3 region is CASRRVTGELFF. CDR3 nucleotides: TGTGCCAGCAGGCGCGTTACCGGGGAGCTGTTTTTT.

This clonotype came up many times. This chain joins TRBV25-1 and TRBJ1-1; TRBD1 matches 8 bases. The CDR3 runs to 16 residues. CDR1 MGHDK and CDR2 SYGVNS come from the germline V gene. J gave up 7 bases and V 0 bases, and 10 bases lay outside the gene matches. CDR3 sequence reads: CASSEYPGQGKVEAFF. CDR3 sequence (DNA): TGTGCCAGCAGTGAATATCCCGGACAGGGAAAGGTTGAAGCTTTCTTT.

This clonotype was observed a few times. This likely came from a read error, as a far larger clone is one base away. V and J are TRBV12-3 or TRBV12-4 and TRBJ1-6; TRBD1 is a possible D gene (6 bases). The CDR3 is 14 amino acids. The CDR3: CASSPVLGGSPLRF. The CDR3 DNA is TGTGCCAGCAGTCCGGTGTTGGGGGGCTCACCCCTCCGCTTT.

The table lists this clonotype with many counts. The chain carries TRBV15 and TRBJ1-5; D not resolved. This CDR3 is built from 12 residues. Trimming removed 3 bases from V and 3 bases from J, with 3 bases in between. CDR1 is LNHNV, CDR2 YYDKDF, per germline (reference sequence). The CDR3: CATSRDNQPQHF. The CDR3 DNA is TGTGCCACCAGCAGGGACAATCAGCCCCAGCATTTT. Supplemented by reference TRBV15 and TRBJ1-5, the full variable domain reads DAMVIQNPRYQVTQFGKPVTLSCSQTLNHNVMYWYQQKSSQAPKLLFHYYDKDFNNEADTPDNFQSRRPNTSFCFLDIRSPGLGDTAMYLCATSRDNQPQHFGDGTRLSIL.

This clonotype has a count of ten or more. This chain connects TRBV20-1 to TRBJ2-2, with 12 bases fitting TRBD2. V shed 1 base and J 5 bases; nucleotides not matched to a gene: 17. The CDR3 is 20 residues long. The germline gives CDR1 DFQATT, CDR2 SNEGSKA (reference sequence). CDR3 residues: CSARATSGRLARPGTGELFF. Here the CDR3 DNA reads TGCAGTGCTAGAGCTACTAGCGGGAGGTTGGCCCGGCCCGGGACCGGGGAGCTGTTTTTT.

This clonotype came up many times. The rearrangement links TRBV5-4 to TRBJ2-2; unclear D gene. Trimming took off 0 bases at V and 0 bases at J, with 9 bases between the two ends. Germline assignment: CDR1 SGHNT and CDR2 YYREEE (reference sequence). The CDR3 loop spans 16 amino acids. The CDR3 bases are TGTGCCAGCAGCTTGGGGCAGAACGCGAACACCGGGGAGCTGTTTTTT. Its translation: CASSLGQNANTGELFF.

This clonotype has a count of ten or more. The CDR3, as DNA: TGTGCCATCAGTGACCATCTAGACCACCAAGAGACCCAGTACTTC. Protein: CAISDHLDHQETQYF. J is TRBJ2-5 and V is TRBV10-3, with no clear D. V was trimmed by 3 bases and J by 0 bases, leaving 11 bases between them. Germline CDR1 ENHRY, CDR2 SYGVKD. The CDR3 contains 15 residues.

By sample fraction, this clonotype is medium-sized. The chain joins TRBV3-1 to TRBJ2-7; no clear D. The CDR3 contains 13 residues. V was clipped by 4 bases and J by 2 bases, with 9 bases between them. Germline values: CDR1 LGHDT, CDR2 YNNKEL (reference sequence). The CDR3 reads CASSPTKAYEQYF. The CDR3 DNA follows: TGTGCCAGCAGCCCGACCAAGGCCTACGAGCAGTACTTC.

This clonotype was detected ten times or more. V is TRBV5-5 and J is TRBJ1-1, with D hard to call. Trimming removed 1 base at V and 12 bases at J, with 19 bases between. The CDR3 spans 14 residues. The germline CDR1 and CDR2 sequences are SGHKS and YYEKEE (reference sequence). The CDR3 nucleotides read TGTGCCAGCAGCTTGCGAACTGACGGTCGAGACACTTTCTTT. Its protein is CASSLRTDGRDTFF.

The sample holds a few counts of this clonotype. A much larger clone is a single base away; this may be a read error. The J gene is TRBJ2-7, the V gene TRBV29-1; TRBD2 agrees at 9 bases. Germline assignment: CDR1 SQVTM and CDR2 ANQGSEA. This CDR3 contains 14 residues. Here the CDR3 reads CSARRGGLSHEQYF. In DNA form, the CDR3 reads TGCAGCGCCCGGCGGGGGGGCCTCTCCCACGAGCAGTACTTC.

There are a few counts of this clonotype. The chain is built from TRBV7-8 and TRBJ2-3; D unclear. The V gene lost 5 bases and the J gene lost 2 bases, with 5 bases spanning the gap. The CDR3 totals 12 residues. Per the germline V gene, CDR1 is SGHVS and CDR2 is FQNEAQ. CDR3 sequence: CASSHNTDTQYF. Written as DNA, the CDR3 is TGTGCCAGCAGCCACAACACAGATACGCAGTATTTT.